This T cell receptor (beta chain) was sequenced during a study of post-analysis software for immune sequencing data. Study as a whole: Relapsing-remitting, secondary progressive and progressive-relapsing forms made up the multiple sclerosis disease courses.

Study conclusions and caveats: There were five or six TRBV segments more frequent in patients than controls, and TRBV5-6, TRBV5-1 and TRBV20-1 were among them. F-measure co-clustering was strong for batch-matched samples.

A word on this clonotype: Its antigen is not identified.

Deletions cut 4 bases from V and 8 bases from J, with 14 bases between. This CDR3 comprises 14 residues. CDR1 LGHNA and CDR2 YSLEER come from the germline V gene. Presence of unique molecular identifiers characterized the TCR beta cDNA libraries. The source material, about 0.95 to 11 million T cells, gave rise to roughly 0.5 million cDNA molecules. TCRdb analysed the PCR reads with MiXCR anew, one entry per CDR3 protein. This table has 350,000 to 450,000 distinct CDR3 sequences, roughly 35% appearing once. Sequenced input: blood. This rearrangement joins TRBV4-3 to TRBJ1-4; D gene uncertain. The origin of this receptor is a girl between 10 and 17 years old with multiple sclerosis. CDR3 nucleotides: TGCGCCAGCAGCCGATCTCTGCAGAACGAAAAACTGTTTTTT. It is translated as CASSRSLQNEKLFF.